This is a list of T cell receptor beta chains from one sample in a study of shared clonotypes between healthy human individuals. Profiled with immunoSEQ multiplex PCR; TCRdb holds only in-frame clones, not every one. The data contain around 2,000,000 clones, approximately 94% of them singletons. The sample consisted of naive CD8+ T cells sorted from blood. These receptors originate from a man younger than 30 in good health. Each CDR3 is given with its conserved first and last residue. Fields, in order: D gene, V gene, CDR3 length, clone size, J gene, CDR3 protein, CDR3 DNA. A D gene is named only where the DNA matches it firmly. A clone size is listed for some rows: how often the clone was seen (once, few, many), or a class if it is expanded.

TRBD2	TRBV4-3	17	.	TRBJ2-2	CASSQDILAGGTGELFF	TGCGCCAGCAGCCAAGATATACTAGCGGGAGGTACCGGGGAGCTGTTTTTT
TRBD1	TRBV29-1	15	.	TRBJ2-1	CSVEPRDRGSNEQFF	TGCAGCGTTGAACCTCGGGACAGGGGGAGCAATGAGCAGTTCTTC
TRBD1	TRBV7-2	16	.	TRBJ2-1	CASSFLRDRGYNEQFF	TGTGCCAGCAGCTTCCTCCGGGACAGGGGTTACAATGAGCAGTTCTTC
.	TRBV11-2	16	.	TRBJ2-3	CASSFPGGRPTDTQYF	TGTGCCAGCAGCTTCCCAGGGGGGAGGCCCACAGATACGCAGTATTTT
.	TRBV4-3	15	.	TRBJ1-4	CASSQEYPTNEKLFF	TGCGCCAGCAGCCAAGAATATCCAACTAATGAAAAACTGTTTTTT
.	TRBV4-3	15	.	TRBJ1-2	CASSQGEGSIYGYTF	TGCGCCAGCAGCCAAGGGGAGGGAAGTATCTATGGCTACACCTTC
.	TRBV30	14	.	TRBJ1-1	CAWRRGQLNTEAFF	TGTGCCTGGAGGAGAGGACAGTTGAACACTGAAGCTTTCTTT
TRBD1	TRBV19	14	.	TRBJ2-7	CASSMGQEFNEQYF	TGTGCCAGTAGTATGGGACAGGAGTTTAACGAGCAGTACTTC
.	TRBV9	15	.	TRBJ2-2	CASSVEQGYTGELFF	TGTGCCAGCAGCGTGGAACAGGGTTACACCGGGGAGCTGTTTTTT
TRBD1	TRBV6-1	16	.	TRBJ1-5	CASSEVSGGGNQPQHF	TGTGCCAGCAGTGAAGTTTCAGGGGGGGGCAATCAGCCCCAGCATTTT
TRBD2	TRBV10-3	14	.	TRBJ2-4	CAISGSGGADIQYF	TGTGCCATCAGTGGCAGCGGGGGGGCTGACATTCAGTACTTC
.	TRBV14	14	.	TRBJ2-3	CASSHPERSDTQYF	TGTGCCAGCAGCCACCCCGAAAGGTCAGATACGCAGTATTTT
TRBD2	TRBV10-3	16	.	TRBJ2-1	CAISESWREGHWEQFF	TGTGCCATCAGTGAGTCGTGGAGGGAGGGCCATTGGGAGCAGTTCTTC
TRBD2	TRBV10-3	17	.	TRBJ2-5	CAISDGGLAGGVQTQYF	TGTGCCATCAGTGATGGGGGACTAGCGGGGGGCGTGCAGACCCAGTACTTC
.	TRBV7-3	16	.	TRBJ2-3	CASSLIGSEEPDTQYF	TGTGCCAGCAGCTTAATTGGGTCCGAAGAACCAGATACGCAGTATTTT
.	TRBV27	16	.	TRBJ2-7	CASSLIPTGLPYEQYF	TGTGCCAGCAGTTTAATTCCGACAGGTCTCCCTTACGAGCAGTACTTC
.	TRBV15	13	.	TRBJ2-7	CAIANGLLDEQYF	TGTGCCATCGCAAACGGGTTGTTGGACGAGCAGTACTTC
TRBD1	TRBV4-3	15	.	TRBJ1-4	CASSQDTGANEKLFF	TGCGCCAGCAGCCAGGATACAGGGGCTAATGAAAAACTGTTTTTT
.	TRBV9	13	.	TRBJ2-3	CASSSQVTDTQYF	TGTGCCAGCAGCTCCCAGGTTACAGATACGCAGTATTTT
.	TRBV27	13	once	TRBJ1-4	CASSPRMGRELFF	TGTGCCAGCAGCCCGAGGATGGGGAGGGAACTGTTTTTT
TRBD2	TRBV9	15	.	TRBJ2-1	CASSVEGGPPNEQFF	TGTGCCAGCAGCGTGGAGGGAGGGCCTCCCAATGAGCAGTTCTTC
.	TRBV19	13	.	TRBJ1-1	CATNGGQNTEAFF	TGTGCCACAAACGGCGGACAGAACACTGAAGCTTTCTTT
.	TRBV30	11	few	TRBJ1-1	CAWSSGAEAFF	TGTGCCTGGAGCTCTGGGGCTGAAGCTTTCTTT
.	TRBV15	11	.	TRBJ1-6	CAVSTDSPLHF	TGTGCCGTGTCGACAGACTCACCCCTCCACTTT
TRBD1	TRBV6-6	15	once	TRBJ1-6	CASNRDSSYNSPLHF	TGTGCCAGCAATCGGGACAGCTCCTATAATTCACCCCTCCACTTT
.	TRBV30	14	.	TRBJ1-5	CAWSGGSGNQPQHF	TGTGCCTGGAGTGGCGGCAGTGGCAATCAGCCCCAGCATTTT
.	TRBV11-2	15	.	TRBJ1-3	CASSPHVGSGNTIYF	TGTGCCAGCAGCCCCCACGTGGGGTCTGGAAACACCATATATTTT
.	TRBV28	11	.	TRBJ2-3	CASSLAGPQYF	TGTGCCAGCAGTTTAGCCGGACCACAGTATTTT
.	TRBV7-9	15	.	TRBJ2-2	CASSLAVQVTGELFF	TGTGCCAGCAGCTTAGCGGTACAGGTTACCGGGGAGCTGTTTTTT
.	TRBV27	18	.	TRBJ2-1	CASSLSGFSVSTYNEQFF	TGTGCCAGCAGTTTATCAGGCTTCTCGGTCTCAACCTACAATGAGCAGTTCTTC
.	TRBV9	15	.	TRBJ2-3	CASSVDGGRTDTQYF	TGTGCCAGCAGCGTAGATGGCGGAAGAACAGATACGCAGTATTTT
TRBD1	TRBV5-1	17	.	TRBJ2-3	CASSPKPTGGALDTQYF	TGCGCCAGCAGCCCCAAACCGACAGGGGGCGCGTTAGATACGCAGTATTTT
.	TRBV10-1	14	.	TRBJ2-7	CASSESHVSYEQYF	TGCGCCAGCAGTGAATCCCACGTCTCCTACGAGCAGTACTTC
.	TRBV14	13	.	TRBJ2-7	CASSQDMRYEQYF	TGTGCCAGCAGCCAAGACATGAGATACGAGCAGTACTTC
TRBD2	TRBV2	14	once	TRBJ2-1	CASNSGGPYNEQFF	TGTGCCAGTAATAGCGGGGGCCCCTACAATGAGCAGTTCTTC
.	TRBV6-1	14	.	TRBJ1-2	CASSEEPWGYGYTF	TGTGCCAGCAGTGAAGAGCCCTGGGGCTATGGCTACACCTTC
TRBD1	TRBV25-1	17	.	TRBJ2-2	CASSGSDRGPNTGELFF	TGTGCCAGCAGTGGATCGGACAGGGGGCCCAACACCGGGGAGCTGTTTTTT
.	TRBV27	16	.	TRBJ1-5	CASSLGDGYSNQPQHF	TGTGCCAGCAGTTTGGGGGACGGTTATAGCAATCAGCCCCAGCATTTT
.	TRBV27	13	.	TRBJ2-7	CASSFGLFYEQYF	TGTGCCAGCAGTTTTGGTCTTTTCTACGAGCAGTACTTC
TRBD2	TRBV5-4	14	.	TRBJ2-7	CASSPRTSGYEQYF	TGTGCCAGCAGCCCCCGGACTAGCGGCTACGAGCAGTACTTC
.	TRBV7-9	13	.	TRBJ2-7	CASSPEGSYEQYF	TGTGCCAGCAGCCCCGAGGGATCCTACGAGCAGTACTTC
TRBD2	TRBV5-1	15	.	TRBJ2-7	CASSPGLAGGYEQYF	TGCGCCAGCAGCCCGGGACTAGCGGGAGGCTACGAGCAGTACTTC
TRBD2	TRBV9	16	once	TRBJ2-3	CASSRGVAGGRDTQYF	TGTGCCAGCAGCCGAGGGGTAGCGGGAGGTAGGGATACGCAGTATTTT
TRBD1	TRBV19	15	.	TRBJ2-5	CASSITGGDWETQYF	TGTGCCAGTAGTATTACAGGGGGCGATTGGGAGACCCAGTACTTC
.	TRBV5-6	15	.	TRBJ1-1	CASSSLELMNTEAFF	TGTGCCAGCAGCTCCCTAGAGCTAATGAACACTGAAGCTTTCTTT
.	TRBV30	13	.	TRBJ2-1	CAWSFLEGAEQFF	TGTGCCTGGTCCTTCTTGGAGGGCGCGGAGCAGTTCTTC
TRBD1	TRBV7-3	13	.	TRBJ1-2	CASSGDRGDGYTF	TGTGCCAGCAGCGGTGACAGGGGAGATGGCTACACCTTC
TRBD2	TRBV30	21	.	TRBJ2-6	CAWSTEDRTSGPSSGANVLTF	TGTGCCTGGAGTACGGAAGACCGGACTAGCGGGCCTTCCTCTGGGGCCAACGTCCTGACTTTC
.	TRBV6-1	12	.	TRBJ2-7	CASSDYSYEQYF	TGTGCCAGCAGTGATTACAGCTACGAGCAGTACTTC
TRBD1	TRBV11-2	14	.	TRBJ1-1	CASSGTGVNTEAFF	TGTGCCAGCAGCGGGACAGGGGTGAACACTGAAGCTTTCTTT